The 26 T cell receptor beta chains listed next were all sequenced from one sample in a study of T cell responses to AZD1222 COVID-19 vaccine. Using immunoSEQ multiplex PCR, the repertoire was profiled, and TCRdb retains in-frame clones only, with some absent. Seen here are 150,000 to 200,000 clones, around 93% observed once, and the top ten hold about 2.5%. The source material was peripheral blood, sampled on day 0 of AZD1222 vaccination. Source of these receptors: an adult in good health.

The chain links TRBV11-3 to TRBJ2-7; D call uncertain. The CDR3 is made up of 13 amino acids. The V and J ends lost 1 base and 4 bases respectively, with 8 bases between them. Per the germline V gene, CDR1 is SGHNT and CDR2 is YENEEA. CDR3: CASSLGMGYEQYF. The CDR3 DNA follows: TGTGCCAGCAGCTTAGGGATGGGGTACGAGCAGTACTTC.

This rearrangement joins TRBV5-1 to TRBJ1-6, with D perhaps matching TRBD1 (5 bases). This CDR3 has 15 amino acids. V was clipped by 0 bases and J by 9 bases, with 13 bases between them. The V gene's germline CDR1 is SGHRS and CDR2 YFSETQ. CDR3 DNA: TGCGCCAGCAGCTTGGGGGGCGGGAGGGGTTCACCCCTCCACTTT. Translated: CASSLGGGRGSPLHF. Complete variable domain (other parts from reference TRBV5-1 and TRBJ1-6): KAGVTQTPRYLIKTRGQQVTLSCSPISGHRSVSWYQQTPGQGLQFLFEYFSETQRNKGNFPGRFSGRQFSNSRSEMNVSTLELGDSALYLCASSLGGGRGSPLHFGNGTRLTVT.

This chain joins TRBV9 and TRBJ1-3; D is unclear. Trimming stripped 4 bases from V and 2 bases from J, with 7 bases between. The CDR3 covers 13 residues. Per the germline V gene, CDR1 is SGDLS and CDR2 is YYNGEE. CDR3 loop: CASSPRAGNTIYF. The CDR3 coding sequence is TGTGCCAGCAGCCCAAGGGCTGGAAACACCATATATTTT.

The V call is TRBV19, the J call TRBJ1-6, with D perhaps TRBD1 (5 bases). V was trimmed by 9 bases and J by 0 bases, leaving 15 bases between them. In germline, CDR1 is LNHDA, CDR2 SQIVND (reference sequence). CDR3 length: 16 residues. This chain's CDR3 is CASSPQGNSYNSPLHF. CDR3 bases: TGTGCCAGCAGCCCCCAGGGCAACTCCTATAATTCACCCCTCCACTTT.

The chain combines TRBV5-1 with TRBJ2-7; possibly TRBD1 for D (5 bases). Germline-derived CDR1 and CDR2 are SGHRS and YFSETQ. The ends were cut back, 0 bases at V and 6 bases at J, with 16 bases in the middle. The CDR3 loop spans 15 amino acids. The CDR3: CASSLAGQGSGEQYF. CDR3 nucleotides: TGCGCCAGCAGCTTGGCCGGCCAGGGCTCAGGCGAGCAGTACTTC. Full variable domain (missing parts from reference TRBV5-1 and TRBJ2-7): KAGVTQTPRYLIKTRGQQVTLSCSPISGHRSVSWYQQTPGQGLQFLFEYFSETQRNKGNFPGRFSGRQFSNSRSEMNVSTLELGDSALYLCASSLAGQGSGEQYFGPGTRLTVT.

V gene TRBV7-2 combines with J gene TRBJ2-3, with 10 bases identical to TRBD2. CDR3 length: 18 residues. The germline gives CDR1 SGHTA, CDR2 FQGNSA. The ends lost 1 base at V and 1 base at J; junction bases unmatched: 8. CDR3 sequence: CASSLGGPSGGRTDTQYF. For the CDR3, the DNA is TGTGCCAGCAGCTTAGGGGGGCCTAGCGGGGGCCGCACAGATACGCAGTATTTT.

The chain couples TRBV5-6 to TRBJ2-2; the D call may be TRBD1 or TRBD2 (5 bases each). The ends were cut back, 0 bases at V and 2 bases at J, with 11 bases in the middle. CDR1 is SGHDT and CDR2 is YYEEEE in the germline V gene. The CDR3 is made up of 16 amino acids. This CDR3 reads CASSLVGGPNTGELFF. The DNA for the CDR3 is TGTGCCAGCAGCTTGGTTGGGGGACCCAACACCGGGGAGCTGTTTTTT.

The table lists this clone with a few counts. The CDR3 DNA sequence: TGTGCCAGCAGTTCCCCTCTAGGGGGCTACACCTTC. Its translation: CASSSPLGGYTF. V and J are TRBV27 and TRBJ1-2, with D unclear. This CDR3 is built from 12 residues. Germline CDR1 MNHEY, CDR2 SMNVEV (reference sequence). V lost 4 bases, J lost 8 bases, and 11 bases lay in between.

The chain has TRBV27 and TRBJ2-7; TRBD2 matches 9 bases. Looked up from germline, CDR1 is MNHEY and CDR2 is SMNVEV (reference sequence). There are 15 residues in the CDR3. Germline trimming cut 6 bases from V and 2 bases from J; bases unmatched to any gene: 8. CDR3 nucleotides: TGTGCCAGCAGCCGGCAGACTAGCGGAACCTACGAGCAGTACTTC. Encoded protein: CASSRQTSGTYEQYF.

The V call is TRBV11-2, the J call TRBJ2-5, with D perhaps assigned TRBD1 or TRBD2 (5 bases each). Germline V gene data show CDR1 as SGHAT and CDR2 as FQNNGV. V was clipped by 1 base and J by 2 bases, with 11 bases between them. The CDR3 runs 15 residues. The CDR3 reads CASSLGPGPQETQYF. CDR3 bases: TGTGCCAGCAGCTTAGGCCCGGGACCACAAGAGACCCAGTACTTC.

This clone was counted once. As DNA, the CDR3 is TGTGCCAGCAGCTTAGTAACTAGCGGGGGGCAAGAGACCCAGTACTTC. Translation: CASSLVTSGGQETQYF. The J gene is TRBJ2-5, the V gene TRBV7-9; 12 bases are a match to TRBD2. CDR1 SEHNR and CDR2 FQNEAQ come from the germline V gene (reference sequence). The trim removed 1 base at V and 2 bases at J, leaving 2 bases unmatched. The CDR3 is 16 amino acids.

The chain is built from TRBV5-1 and TRBJ1-6; D gene uncertain. The CDR3 totals 14 residues. V gave up 0 bases and J gave up 10 bases, with 11 bases separating them. Germline-derived CDR1 and CDR2 are SGHRS and YFSETQ. CDR3 nucleotides: TGCGCCAGCAGCTTGGCCGGCTCGTACTCACCCCTCCACTTT. Protein sequence: CASSLAGSYSPLHF.

The chain couples TRBV3-1 (or the pseudogene TRBV3-2) to TRBJ2-5; TRBD2 aligns across 7 bases. After removal of 3 bases from V and 2 bases from J, the junction contained 6 bases not matched to a gene. Germline V gene lookup returns CDR1 LGHDT and CDR2 YNNKEL (reference sequence). The CDR3 is 15 residues long. Written as DNA, the CDR3 is TGTGCCAGCAGCCAGAATAGCGGGTCACAAGAGACCCAGTACTTC. This codes for CASSQNSGSQETQYF.

V usage is TRBV2 and J usage is TRBJ1-5; D unresolved. Looked up from germline, CDR1 is SNHLY and CDR2 is FYNNEI. The CDR3 is made up of 17 amino acids. V was trimmed by 4 bases and J by 1 base, leaving 17 bases between them. This chain's CDR3 is CASSVGFGRTSNQPQHF. The CDR3 DNA is TGTGCCAGCAGTGTTGGGTTTGGGAGGACCAGCAATCAGCCCCAGCATTTT.

This clone has only one observation. V usage is TRBV7-6 and J usage is TRBJ2-5, with a tentative D call TRBD1 (6 bases). The ends were cut back, 4 bases at V and 3 bases at J, with 9 bases in the middle. The CDR3 has 13 residues. The germline CDR1 and CDR2 sequences are SGHVS and FNYEAQ. The CDR3 DNA follows: TGTGCCAGCAGCTCACACAGGGAAGAGACCCAGTACTTC. Encoded protein: CASSSHREETQYF.

This chain links TRBV3-1 (or the pseudogene TRBV3-2) with TRBJ2-2; no definite D call. The V gene lost 4 bases and the J gene lost 5 bases, with 11 bases spanning the gap. CDR3 length equals 14 residues. Germline loops: CDR1 LGHDT, CDR2 YNNKEL (reference sequence). CDR3 bases: TGTGCCAGCAGCCCAGACACTTATACCGGGGAGCTGTTTTTT. It specifies CASSPDTYTGELFF.

The V gene is TRBV7-8, the J gene TRBJ2-1; D ambiguous. The CDR3 has 16 amino acids. The V end was cut by 3 bases, the J end by 0 bases, with 12 bases between. CDR1 and CDR2 (germline): SGHVS, FQNEAQ. Here the CDR3 DNA reads TGTGCCAGCAGCTTTAAGGTCCAAAGCTCCTACAATGAGCAGTTCTTC. Its translation: CASSFKVQSSYNEQFF.

The chain uses TRBV2 and TRBJ2-2; 10 nucleotides line up with TRBD2. The CDR3 contains 16 residues. CDR1 and CDR2 from the germline V gene are SNHLY and FYNNEI. The ends lost 5 bases at V and 0 bases at J; junction bases unmatched: 3. The CDR3 nucleotides read TGTGCCAGCAGTCTCAGCGGGGGGGCGAACACCGGGGAGCTGTTTTTT. Translating gives CASSLSGGANTGELFF.

The chain joins TRBV28 to TRBJ1-3, with 8 bases matching TRBD1. Trimming at V came to 7 bases and at J to 2 bases, leaving 7 bases not matched to a gene. Germline CDR1 MDHEN, CDR2 SYDVKM. This CDR3 has 15 amino acids. CDR3 residues: CASTYSGGTGNTIYF. Written as DNA, the CDR3 is TGTGCCAGCACCTACTCAGGGGGCACTGGAAACACCATATATTTT.

In its sample, this clone was seen many times. The chain carries TRBV6-2 or TRBV6-3 and TRBJ1-1; 7 nucleotides align to TRBD1. J lost 5 bases, V lost 0 bases, and 3 bases had no gene match. Germline V gives CDR1 MNHEY, CDR2 SVGEGT. The CDR3 runs to 14 residues. In nucleotides, the CDR3 is TGTGCCAGCAGTTACTCGGCAGGGGGGACTGAAGCTTTCTTT. Protein product: CASSYSAGGTEAFF.

This clone was counted once. This rearrangement joins TRBV27 to TRBJ1-4; 10 bases are shared with TRBD1. The ends lost 6 bases at V and 11 bases at J; junction bases unmatched: 12. The germline CDR1 and CDR2 sequences are MNHEY and SMNVEV (reference sequence). CDR3 size: 15 residues. CDR3: CASSRAGTGVVKLFF. As DNA, the CDR3 is TGTGCCAGCAGCCGAGCCGGGACAGGGGTTGTTAAACTGTTTTTT.

The chain is built from TRBV11-2 and TRBJ2-7; weak D call: TRBD2 (5 bases). Germline CDR1 reads SGHAT; CDR2 reads FQNNGV. Trimming took 5 bases from V and 4 from J, leaving 21 bases between them. The CDR3 runs to 16 residues. The CDR3 DNA follows: TGTGCCAGCAGCCCAGGACTCGCTCACCTGGGGTACGAGCAGTACTTC. Amino acid sequence: CASSPGLAHLGYEQYF.

This clone is a singleton in its sample. V is TRBV7-9 and J is TRBJ1-4; 8 nucleotides align to TRBD1. Germline values: CDR1 SEHNR, CDR2 FQNEAQ (reference sequence). The CDR3 is made up of 18 amino acids. With V trimmed by 5 bases and J by 1 base, 12 bases remained unmatched. CDR3 amino acids: CASSPRQGSAGTNEKLFF. In DNA, the CDR3 is TGTGCCAGCAGCCCCCGACAGGGGTCGGCGGGAACTAATGAAAAACTGTTTTTT.

The V and J genes are TRBV21-1 and TRBJ1-1. TRBV21-1 has pseudogene status. The CDR3 extends over 14 amino acids. The CDR3 region is CASSKADMNTEAFF. CDR3 DNA: TGTGCCAGCAGCAAAGCAGATATGAACACTGAAGCTTTCTTT.

The chain carries TRBV24-1 and TRBJ2-3; D possibly corresponds to TRBD2 (6 bases). With 4 bases removed from V and 1 base from J, the gap between germline ends came to 8 bases. Germline loops: CDR1 KGHDR, CDR2 SFDVKD. This CDR3 has 14 residues. The CDR3 here is CATSEGEGTDTQYF. The CDR3 DNA sequence: TGTGCCACCAGTGAGGGGGAGGGCACAGATACGCAGTATTTT.

This clone was counted a single time. CDR3 in amino acids: CASTLDRGGEQYF. The CDR3 nucleotides read TGTGCCAGCACCCTGGACAGGGGAGGCGAGCAGTACTTC. V and J are TRBV6-5 and TRBJ2-7; 9 bases are a match to TRBD1. V lost 7 bases to trimming and J lost 6 bases; unmatched junction nucleotides: 7. The CDR3 extends over 13 amino acids. Germline CDR1 MNHEY, CDR2 SVGAGI.